Listed below are T cell receptor beta chains from one sample, sequenced in a study of technical replicates of blood from a handful of donors. Assay used: immunoSEQ multiplex PCR; TCRdb lists only in-frame clones, some missing. This sample has approximately 73,000 clones, with roughly 96% found just once. Sequencing was performed on T cells isolated from PBMCs. The receptor set was obtained from a human donor in good health. Both conserved end residues are part of each CDR3. A D gene is named only where the DNA matches it firmly. For some rows the clone size is stated as once, few or many, or as a class when expanded; others skip it.

size | D | J | V | DNA | CDR3
- | - | TRBJ2-7 | TRBV13 | TGTGCCAGCAGCTGGGTATATCGGGGGGCTTACGAGCAGTACTTC | CASSWVYRGAYEQYF
- | TRBD1 | TRBJ1-5 | TRBV28 | TGTGCCAGCAGAAAGACCCAGGGGGCCCTAGAGCCCCAGCATTTT | CASRKTQGALEPQHF
- | - | TRBJ2-1 | TRBV12-5 | TGTGCTAGTGGTTTGGGACAAACCTCCTTTCAGGAGCAGTTCTTC | CASGLGQTSFQEQFF
- | - | TRBJ1-1 | TRBV19 | TGTGCCAAGCACAGGAACACTGAAGCTTTCTTT | CAKHRNTEAFF
- | - | TRBJ1-1 | TRBV18 | TGTGCCAGCTCACCACAGGGAGGGGAGAACACTGAAGCTTTCTTT | CASSPQGGENTEAFF
- | - | TRBJ2-7 | TRBV30 | TGTGCCTGGAGTGAGGGCAGGGGCCCTAGCGAGCAGTACTTC | CAWSEGRGPSEQYF
- | - | TRBJ2-7 | TRBV28 | TGTGCCAGCAGCGGGGGGCCGGGTATCTACGAGCAGTACTTC | CASSGGPGIYEQYF
- | TRBD1 | TRBJ2-2 | TRBV27 | TGTGCCAGCAGTTTGGGACAGGGGAACGGGGAGCTGTTTTTT | CASSLGQGNGELFF
- | TRBD1 | TRBJ2-2 | TRBV7-6 | TGTGCCAGCAGCTCGGGACAGTCGACCGGGGAGCTGTTTTTT | CASSSGQSTGELFF
once | TRBD1 | TRBJ2-2 | TRBV2 | TGTGCCAGCTTGGGACAGGGAAACACCGGGGAGCTGTTTTTT | CASLGQGNTGELFF
- | TRBD2 | TRBJ2-1 | TRBV27 | TGTGCCAGCAGTTTAGGACTAGCGGACAATGAGCAGTTCTTC | CASSLGLADNEQFF
- | - | TRBJ2-3 | TRBV2 | TGTGCCAGACACAGGGATGCCAATGGAGATACGCAGTATTTT | CARHRDANGDTQYF
- | TRBD2 | TRBJ2-1 | TRBV7-8 | TGTGCCAGCAGCTTATACCCTAAACGGGAGGTGTACAATGAGCAGTTCTTC | CASSLYPKREVYNEQFF
- | - | TRBJ2-5 | TRBV7-9 | TGTGCCAGCAGCGCAACCGGGACTCTGGGGACCCAGTACTTC | CASSATGTLGTQYF
- | TRBD2 | TRBJ2-3 | TRBV2 | TGTGCCAGCAAAACGGGGGGGACAGATACGCAGTATTTT | CASKTGGTDTQYF
- | TRBD1 | TRBJ2-7 | TRBV7-2 | TGTGCCAGCAGGTGGCCGGGACAGAGCTTGGACGAGCAGTACTTC | CASRWPGQSLDEQYF
- | TRBD2 | TRBJ2-1 | TRBV4-3 | TGCGCCAGCAGCCAAGATTTTTTACTAGCGGGAGGGCCGGATAACTACAATGAGCAGTTCTTC | CASSQDFLLAGGPDNYNEQFF
- | - | TRBJ2-1 | TRBV9 | TGTGCCAGCAGCGCCCAGCGAGTCTACAATGAGCAGTTCTTC | CASSAQRVYNEQFF
- | TRBD1 | TRBJ1-5 | TRBV6-5 | TGTGCCAGCAGTCAACAGGGGGGGCATCAGCCCCAGCATTTT | CASSQQGGHQPQHF
- | - | TRBJ2-7 | TRBV7-9 | TGTGCCAGCAGCTTCGGCTCCCCCGACATCCAGTACTTC | CASSFGSPDIQYF
- | TRBD1 | TRBJ1-1 | TRBV7-9 | TGTGCCAGCAGCTTAGGGAGGACAGGGATGAACACTGAAGCTTTCTTT | CASSLGRTGMNTEAFF